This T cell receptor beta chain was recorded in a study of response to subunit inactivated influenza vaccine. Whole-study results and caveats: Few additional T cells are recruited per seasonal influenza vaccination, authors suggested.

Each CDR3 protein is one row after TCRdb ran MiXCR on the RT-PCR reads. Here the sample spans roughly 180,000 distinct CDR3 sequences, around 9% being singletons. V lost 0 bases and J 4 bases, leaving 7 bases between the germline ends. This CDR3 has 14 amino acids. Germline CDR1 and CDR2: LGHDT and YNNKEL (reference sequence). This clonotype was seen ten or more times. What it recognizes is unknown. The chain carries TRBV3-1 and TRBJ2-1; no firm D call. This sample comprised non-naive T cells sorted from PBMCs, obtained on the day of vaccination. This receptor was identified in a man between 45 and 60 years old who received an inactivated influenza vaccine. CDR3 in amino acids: CASSQDGQYNEQFF. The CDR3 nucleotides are TGTGCCAGCAGCCAAGATGGCCAGTACAATGAGCAGTTCTTC.